The source of this TCR beta chain is a study of read filtering for tumor transcriptome and immune sequencing. The CDR3 loop spans 14 amino acids. V was shortened by 6 bases and J by 0 bases, with 11 bases between the two germline ends. The germline V gene encodes CDR1 SGHTA and CDR2 FQGNSA. From roughly 390 ng of RNA, a library with molecular barcoded alpha/delta and beta/gamma adaptors was made. TCRdb reanalysed the reads using MiXCR and keeps one entry per CDR3 protein. The sample holds 50,000 or so distinct CDR3 sequences, approximately 18% seen once. This clonotype was seen many times. V and J are TRBV7-2 and TRBJ1-2; no clear D. The clonotype originates from a donor at least 40 years old with multiple myeloma. Sequencing was performed on a population of CD138-negative cells sorted from bone marrow. The CDR3 bases are TGTGCCAGCAGTTCCGAGATGGCTAACTATGGCTACACCTTC. Translating it yields CASSSEMANYGYTF. Full variable domain (outside the CDR3, taken from reference TRBV7-2 and TRBJ1-2): GAGVSQSPSNKVTEKGKDVELRCDPISGHTALYWYRQSLGQGLEFLIYFQGNSAPDKSGLPSDRFSAERTGGSVSTLTIQRTQQEDSAVYLCASSSEMANYGYTFGSGTRLTVV.